This TCR beta chain is drawn from a study of shared clonotypes between healthy human individuals (TCRdb year 2020). Study-wide context: The cohort comprised a couple of women and three men aged 18 to 49 years. For each donor, three plates each were used for CD4 naive and CD4 memory, two plates were used for CD8 naive, and one plate was used for CD8 memory. The study deeply sequenced blood TCR repertoires of five healthy adults to estimate repertoire size and the extent of clonotype sharing between individuals. To increase sequencing depth and limit assay-specific biases, different laboratories used diverse techniques to prepare libraries and sequence TCR repertoires. Between about 0.8 and 9 billion PBMCs per donor were obtained by leukapheresis. The full study reports these points: Because the study included only a small number of donors, the genetic and exposure-history diversity represented was limited. Pairwise subsampling indicated that sequencing depth was expected to affect the degree of clonotype sharing among donors. Incomplete sequencing was indicated by rarefaction of sorted-subset datasets, despite the large sequencing depth. Sharing across four donors was observed for about 5% of naive CD4, about 4% of naive CD8, 2% to 2.5% of memory CD4, and over 0.3% of memory CD8 clonotypes. Larger estimated clonotype richness was generally found for naive subsets than for memory subsets. Sampling was restricted to blood, and TCR repertoires in tissue are likely to differ from TCR repertoires in blood. Compared with non-shared clonotypes, the clonotypes found in all four sorted-subset donors had higher generation probabilities.

The CDR3 runs 15 residues from the cysteine to the phenylalanine. The kept DNA is CDR3 alone, 45 bases in frame from the first base. At the junction V is shortened by 8 bases and J by 5 bases, with 22 bases in between. The germline V gene (reference sequence) gives CDR1 as SEHNR and CDR2 as FQNEAQ. Using the deep immunoSEQ assay, multiplex PCR amplified TCR CDR3 regions from genomic DNA. Extracted genomic DNA from each cell subset was distributed evenly across all wells of several immunoSEQ 96-well plates, and each plate was treated as a replicate. For sorted subsets, 150 to 250 ng of genomic DNA, equivalent to 30,000 or so T cell genomes, went into each replicate PCR. The purified libraries were quantified using a Qubit 3.0 fluorometer, sized with a Bioanalyzer 2100, and then quantified again using the KAPA Library Quantification kit. Every immunoSEQ 96-well plate was sequenced on a dedicated single-read 150-cycle Illumina NextSeq 550 flow cell. The source study handled its data this way. Because the immunoSEQ output included only junctional sequences and no quality scores, the filtering could not be the same as the filtering used for full-length reads. Sequences were annotated with PyIR, a Python wrapper for IgBLAST v1.9, and V/J genes and CDR3 were assigned using IMGT germline references. Reads with weak V/J assignments (E-value above 1e-6), missing CDR3, stop codons, out-of-frame junctions, or ambiguous translated residues were removed. V3J clonotypes were defined by identical inferred V gene, J gene, and CDR3 amino acid sequence. To compute the percentage overlap between repertoires, the number of shared unique clonotypes was divided by the size of the smaller repertoire. Richness of each repertoire was evaluated using RTK rarefaction, the Chao1 estimator, and Recon v2.1 estimates of unobserved clonotypes. Generation probabilities for all TCRbeta clonotypes obtained by the gDNA method from a handful of donors were computed using OLGA. TCRdb took this table from immuneACCESS and kept in-frame rearrangements with V and J called. Such tables lack part of the clones; where checked against another copy, unresolved V genes explain under half of the gap, and the rest is unexplained. That table gives V, J and clone size, and the DNA gave D and trimming. The sample table shows over a million clones, and around 82% are seen once. Together, the top ten hold around 0.47% of the sample.

A word on this clone: What antigen it recognizes has not been identified. It has no much larger one-base neighbor in the sample; base qualities were not kept.

Healthy HIV-negative adults with no recently reported acute infections or vaccinations were included as donors. Every donor was a Caucasian adult residing in Nashville, Tennessee, USA. CD4+ T cells were enriched by magnetic negative selection, after which naive cells were positively selected on CD45RA and the negative fraction was taken as the memory subset. Blood was collected by leukapheresis, and PBMCs were isolated by Ficoll-Histopaque density gradient centrifugation and then cryopreserved in liquid nitrogen vapor phase. Analytical flow cytometry was used to check the purity and quantity of every magnetically sorted T cell population. From each sorted fraction, genomic DNA was isolated and quantified by UV absorbance on a Nanodrop 2000c.

The chain is made from TRBV7-9 and TRBJ2-7; the D segment might be TRBD1 or TRBD2, since each matches 5 bases. What was sequenced was memory CD4+ T cells from PBMCs. The cell subset or site label here, explained by the study, means: CD45RA-negative fraction. The receptor comes from a man aged 18 to 30 in good health. Some clones in this sample may be carry-over from other donors' samples. CDR3 reads: CASRPWDLQGDEQYF. In nucleotide form, the sequence is TGTGCCAGCCGACCATGGGACCTTCAAGGGGACGAGCAGTACTTC.